This TCR beta chain appears in the sequencing data of a study of technical replicates of blood from a few donors. Generated by immunoSEQ multiplex PCR, the TCRdb table keeps only in-frame clones and is missing some. This repertoire shows 98,000 or so clones, around 95% found once; its top ten account for 0.23%. CDR3 length: 15 residues. Trimming at V came to 3 bases and at J to 0 bases, leaving 3 bases not matched to a gene. The germline gives CDR1 SGHNT, CDR2 YENEEA. Sequenced material: T cells isolated from PBMCs. The V gene is TRBV11-3, the J gene TRBJ2-5; 8 positions agree with TRBD1. This clonotype was obtained from a human donor in good health. DNA for the CDR3: TGTGCCAGCAGCTTTTGGGACAGGTACCAAGAGACCCAGTACTTC. Translated: CASSFWDRYQETQYF.